One T cell receptor beta chain is described in this entry. This CDR3 is built from 15 residues. The record originates from a study of T cell changes during pregnancy in multiple sclerosis. Measured with immunoSEQ multiplex PCR; TCRdb has only the in-frame clones, and not every one. The sample carries roughly 110,000 clones, about nine tenths recorded once. This TCR was sampled from a female donor with multiple sclerosis, enrolled in a pregnancy study. This chain uses TRBV21-1 with TRBJ1-2. TRBV21-1 is a listed pseudogene. Sequencing was performed on peripheral blood, taken after pregnancy. The chain's CDR3 is CASSKASRVHYGYTF. CDR3 nucleotide sequence: TGTGCCAGCAGCAAAGCATCACGGGTTCACTATGGCTACACCTTC.